The rows below give T cell receptor beta chains drawn from one sample of a study of CXCR3-negative and CXCR3-positive naive CD8 T cells. TCRdb processed the 5' RACE reads again and assigns one entry to each CDR3 protein, with no DNA. The clone table shows about 40,000 distinct CDR3 sequences, with the ten largest holding about 10%. The material sequenced was memory CD8+ T cells from blood. The receptors stem from a human donor in good health. Some clones in this sample may be carry-over from other donors' samples. CDR3s include the opening cysteine and the closing phenylalanine or tryptophan. Some rows mark clone size as missing; the rest say once, few, many or name a class of expanded clone.

j_gene,v_gene,abundance,CDR3aa
TRBJ2-1,TRBV6-2/TRBV6-3,-,CASSYYGGSEQFF
TRBJ2-1,TRBV25-1,-,CASSESGPRFNEQFF
TRBJ1-1,TRBV28,-,CASFPPDREAFF
TRBJ1-2,TRBV6-2/TRBV6-3,-,CASSQTEPRSYGYTF
TRBJ2-2,TRBV12-3/TRBV12-4,-,CASRTGTSGPGELFF
TRBJ1-1,TRBV18,-,CASSSMTGVNTEAFF
TRBJ2-6,TRBV4-3,-,CASSQEDSSGPNVLTF
TRBJ2-3,TRBV20-1,-,CSASGISDTQYF
TRBJ2-1,TRBV18,-,CASSSGSVRYNEQFF
TRBJ1-4,TRBV7-2,-,CASSLVDMKALWDEKLFF
TRBJ2-7,TRBV4-1,-,CASSLDGQGISEQYF
TRBJ2-7,TRBV29-1,-,CSAGGGDGGYEQYF
TRBJ1-2,TRBV7-9,-,CASFGWTDNYGYTF
TRBJ1-1,TRBV6-2/TRBV6-3,-,CASSYMDVGTEAFF
TRBJ2-1,TRBV7-9,-,CASSSPPAGGKDEQFF
TRBJ2-3,TRBV4-3,-,CASSQSRARNGNTQYF
TRBJ2-3,TRBV3-1,-,CASSQKLPGTDTQYF
TRBJ2-1,TRBV5-1,-,CASSWPPETYNEQFF
TRBJ2-7,TRBV7-9,-,CASSPKVGQEQYF
TRBJ2-1,TRBV5-1,-,CASSLAAGIMDEQFF
TRBJ1-1,TRBV20-1,-,CSVSENTEAFF
TRBJ2-1,TRBV15,-,CATSPGTGDNEQFF
TRBJ2-7,TRBV27,-,CASSLYGPKYEQYF
TRBJ2-7,TRBV7-9,-,CASSPTGGLRNEQYF
TRBJ2-1,TRBV25-1,-,CASRYYNEQFF
TRBJ2-5,TRBV20-1,-,CSARTGGAVETQYF
TRBJ2-5,TRBV21-1,-,CASSGQGQETQYF
TRBJ2-4,TRBV28,-,CASSFRGSGLKNIQYF
TRBJ2-5,TRBV29-1,-,CSVPPGHPEENQYF
TRBJ1-1,TRBV20-1,-,CSAMGASHFEAFF
TRBJ2-7,TRBV12-3/TRBV12-4,-,CASSYGGRPYEQYF
TRBJ1-4,TRBV5-4,-,CASSSWDRGRKLFF
TRBJ1-2,TRBV29-1,-,CSVRRVDYGYTF
TRBJ1-1,TRBV7-6,-,CASSLGAVGESEAFF
TRBJ2-7,TRBV12-3/TRBV12-4,-,CASSLVGWEQYF
TRBJ2-7,TRBV19,-,CASAFDGTGDYEQYF
TRBJ1-5,TRBV6-5,-,CASSPMSEDQPQHF
TRBJ2-7,TRBV7-6,-,CASSPSGETPGYEQYF
TRBJ1-2,TRBV6-1,-,CANRLEGAYGYTF
TRBJ1-2,TRBV12-3/TRBV12-4,-,CASSLVSTADGYTF
TRBJ2-1,TRBV29-1,-,CSAGQVNEQFF
TRBJ2-3,TRBV7-8,-,CASSLARPTDTQYF
TRBJ1-2,TRBV9,-,CASSVGVLGTLGGYTF
TRBJ1-2,TRBV7-7,medium-sized,CASSFLGEPGYTF